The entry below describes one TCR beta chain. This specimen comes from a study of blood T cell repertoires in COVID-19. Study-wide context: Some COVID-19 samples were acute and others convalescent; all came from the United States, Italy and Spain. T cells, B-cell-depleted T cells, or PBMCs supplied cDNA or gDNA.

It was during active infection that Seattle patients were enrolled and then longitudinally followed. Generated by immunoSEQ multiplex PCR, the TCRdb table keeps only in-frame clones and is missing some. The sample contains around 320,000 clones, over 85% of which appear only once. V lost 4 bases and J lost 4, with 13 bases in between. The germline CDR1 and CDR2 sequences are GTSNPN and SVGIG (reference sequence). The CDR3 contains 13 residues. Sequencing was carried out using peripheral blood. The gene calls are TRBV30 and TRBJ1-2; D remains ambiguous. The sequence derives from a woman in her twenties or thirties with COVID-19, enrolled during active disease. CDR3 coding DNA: TGTGCCTGGAAAGCCGGGGAACCCTATGGCTACACCTTC. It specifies CAWKAGEPYGYTF.